This entry lists 32 T cell receptor beta chains sequenced from one sample in a study of cytomegalovirus exposure and HLA in healthy donors. The assay was immunoSEQ multiplex PCR, and TCRdb's table has in-frame clones only and misses some. The sample has fewer than 300,000 clones, around nine tenths seen once. The sequenced sample was PBMCs. The origin of the receptors is a woman aged 18-35 years in good health and CMV-seronegative.

The rearrangement uses TRBV11-2 and TRBJ2-7; D is possibly TRBD1 (6 bases). V was trimmed by 4 bases and J by 0 bases, leaving 22 bases between them. Germline CDR1 is SGHAT and CDR2 is FQNNGV. The CDR3 loop spans 18 amino acids. This CDR3 is CASSSSRFRTASSYEQYF. CDR3 in DNA: TGTGCCAGCAGCTCTTCCCGCTTCCGGACAGCGAGCTCCTACGAGCAGTACTTC.

V usage is TRBV20-1 and J usage is TRBJ2-7, with TRBD1 as a possible D gene (5 bases). The V gene lost 5 bases and the J gene lost 3 bases, with 8 bases spanning the gap. Germline V lookup: CDR1 DFQATT, CDR2 SNEGSKA (reference sequence). The CDR3 runs to 11 residues. CDR3 loop: CSAPDNYEQYF. The CDR3, as DNA: TGCAGTGCTCCGGACAACTACGAGCAGTACTTC.

This clone was observed a single time. The CDR3 DNA sequence: TGTGCCAGCAGTCAGCTCCAGGTAGCCAAAAACATTCAGTACTTC. Protein: CASSQLQVAKNIQYF. J is TRBJ2-4 and V is TRBV6-6, with D unresolved. CDR3 length: 15 amino acids. CDR1 and CDR2 (germline): MNHNY, SVGAGI (reference sequence). Trimming removed 5 bases at V and 0 bases at J, with 11 bases between.

J is TRBJ2-7 and V is TRBV28; 8 positions match TRBD2. The V and J ends lost 6 bases and 4 bases, in that order; junction bases with no gene match: 11. The CDR3 loop spans 15 amino acids. Per germline, CDR1 MDHEN and CDR2 SYDVKM. CDR3 protein: CASSSPGGRRYEQYF. The CDR3 DNA follows: TGTGCCAGCAGCTCCCCAGGCGGGAGGCGGTACGAGCAGTACTTC.

The chain carries TRBV5-1 and TRBJ1-1; 7 positions match TRBD1. Germline V gene lookup returns CDR1 SGHRS and CDR2 YFSETQ. The CDR3 is 16 amino acids. The J segment lost 5 bases and the V segment lost 2 bases, leaving 12 bases of the junction unmatched. The CDR3 bases are TGCGCCAGCAGCTTAGTAGGGGGCAGGGGATGGACTGAAGCTTTCTTT. It yields the protein CASSLVGGRGWTEAFF.

This chain connects TRBV7-9 to TRBJ1-1, with D possibly being TRBD1 (5 bases). Trimming pared 2 bases from V and 0 bases from J, leaving 10 bases between. CDR3 size: 15 residues. Germline values: CDR1 SEHNR, CDR2 FQNEAQ (reference sequence). CDR3: CASSLWGGLNTEAFF. The DNA of the CDR3 is TGTGCCAGCAGCTTATGGGGCGGCCTGAACACTGAAGCTTTCTTT.

The rearrangement links TRBV7-6 to TRBJ2-3; 9 bases agree with TRBD1. The CDR3 extends over 15 amino acids. CDR1 SGHVS and CDR2 FNYEAQ come from the germline V gene. Unmatched junction bases numbered 0, after V lost 1 base and J lost 1 base. The CDR3 sequence: CASSLGQGGTDTQYF. In DNA, the CDR3 is TGTGCCAGCAGCTTAGGACAGGGGGGCACAGATACGCAGTATTTT.

This chain links TRBV27 with TRBJ2-1; TRBD2 aligns across 10 bases. Germline V gene sequence: CDR1 MNHEY, CDR2 SMNVEV (reference sequence). After removal of 3 bases from V and 7 bases from J, the junction contained 15 bases not matched to a gene. The CDR3 length is 18 residues. CDR3 loop: CASSFIAGGGGYGNEQFF. The CDR3 DNA sequence: TGTGCCAGCAGTTTTATAGCGGGAGGAGGGGGATATGGGAATGAGCAGTTCTTC.

The rearrangement joins TRBV18 to TRBJ2-7; 8 bases line up with TRBD2. Per germline, CDR1 KGHSH and CDR2 LQKENI. The CDR3 is 14 residues long. The junction had 7 bases not matched to a gene; V was cut back by 3 bases and J by 6 bases. The CDR3 nucleotides are TGTGCCAGCTCACCCGGACTAGCTGTGGCCGAGCAGTACTTC. The encoded protein is CASSPGLAVAEQYF. The full variable domain, rest sourced from reference TRBV18 and TRBJ2-7, is NAGVMQNPRHLVRRRGQEARLRCSPMKGHSHVYWYRQLPEEGLKFMVYLQKENIIDESGMPKERFSAEFPKEGPSILRIQQVVRGDSAAYFCASSPGLAVAEQYFGPGTRLTVT.

The chain recombines TRBV25-1 with TRBJ2-1; a possible D gene is TRBD2 (5 bases). Looked up from germline, CDR1 is MGHDK and CDR2 is SYGVNS. Trimming pared 0 bases from V and 6 bases from J, leaving 12 bases between. The CDR3 sequence is 15 residues long. The chain's CDR3 is CASSEYSRGGNEQFF. The CDR3, as DNA: TGTGCCAGCAGTGAATACTCGCGAGGAGGCAATGAGCAGTTCTTC.

The chain carries TRBV18 and TRBJ2-7; 9 positions agree with TRBD2. This CDR3 has 15 residues. V dropped 3 bases and J dropped 4; count of bases not matched to a gene: 7. The germline V gene encodes CDR1 KGHSH and CDR2 LQKENI. CDR3 bases: TGTGCCAGCTCACCCCGACTAGCGGCACAGTACGAGCAGTACTTC. Its protein is CASSPRLAAQYEQYF.

The rearrangement joins TRBV6-6 to TRBJ2-7, with 7 bases matching TRBD1. CDR1 and CDR2 from the germline V gene are MNHNY and SVGAGI (reference sequence). V dropped 2 bases and J dropped 6; count of bases not matched to a gene: 10. This CDR3 has 15 amino acids. CDR3 sequence (DNA): TGTGCCAGCAGTTACACCGGGACAGTCCTCTCCGAGCAGTACTTC. Its translation: CASSYTGTVLSEQYF.

This clone was found once. The rearrangement uses TRBV6-5 and TRBJ1-1; D gene uncertain. The CDR3 runs to 14 residues. Germline CDR1 reads MNHEY; CDR2 reads SVGAGI. V was trimmed by 0 bases and J by 1 base, leaving 6 bases between them. CDR3 loop: CASSYSDTNTEAFF. The CDR3 nucleotides are TGTGCCAGCAGTTACTCCGACACGAACACTGAAGCTTTCTTT.

The V call is TRBV11-3, the J call TRBJ2-2, with 9 positions matching TRBD1. V lost 6 bases and J lost 5; bases outside the gene matches: 1. Germline assignment: CDR1 SGHNT and CDR2 YENEEA. This CDR3 has 13 amino acids. The CDR3 DNA reads as TGTGCCAGCAGGGACAGGGGAACCGGGGAGCTGTTTTTT. It yields the protein CASRDRGTGELFF.

V and J are TRBV9 and TRBJ2-7; maybe TRBD2 (5 bases). With 4 bases removed from V and 2 bases from J, the gap between germline ends came to 19 bases. The germline gives CDR1 SGDLS, CDR2 YYNGEE. The CDR3 covers 16 residues. The CDR3 loop reads CASSPRAGVAAYEQYF. As DNA, the CDR3 is TGTGCCAGCAGCCCCCGAGCCGGGGTCGCGGCCTACGAGCAGTACTTC.

J is TRBJ2-3 and V is TRBV29-1; perhaps TRBD2 as D (6 bases). Germline V gene sequence: CDR1 SQVTM, CDR2 ANQGSEA. The V end lost 0 bases, the J end lost 4 bases, and 20 bases lay between the germline ends. The CDR3 covers 17 residues. CDR3 in DNA: TGCAGCGTTGAAGATCCGTGGGGCGACGGGAGTGCAGATACGCAGTATTTT. Its translation is CSVEDPWGDGSADTQYF.

The rearrangement uses TRBV5-1 and TRBJ2-5; 7 bases agree with TRBD1. Trimming cost V 4 bases and J 5 bases; bases outside gene matches: 5. This CDR3 contains 13 residues. Looked up from germline, CDR1 is SGHRS and CDR2 is YFSETQ. CDR3 amino acids: CASSQDRVETQYF. The CDR3, as DNA: TGCGCCAGCAGCCAAGACAGGGTGGAGACCCAGTACTTC.

The V call is TRBV7-2, the J call TRBJ2-1, with a weak D call TRBD1 (5 bases). The CDR3 is 15 amino acids. CDR1 and CDR2 (germline): SGHTA, FQGNSA. The V gene lost 1 base and the J gene lost 4 bases, with 11 bases spanning the gap. For the CDR3, the DNA is TGTGCCAGCAGCTTAGAGGGGCTGGGGTACAATGAGCAGTTCTTC. It codes for CASSLEGLGYNEQFF.

The J gene is TRBJ2-7, the V gene TRBV7-2; TRBD2 is a possible D gene (6 bases). The CDR3 sequence is 14 residues long. The V gene's germline CDR1 is SGHTA and CDR2 FQGNSA. Trimming cost V 3 bases and J 9 bases, with 18 bases left between them. CDR3 protein: CASSLSSVLPSQYF. The CDR3 coding sequence is TGTGCCAGCAGCTTGTCTAGCGTCCTGCCCTCGCAGTACTTC.

The chain combines TRBV10-1 with TRBJ1-1, with D tentatively TRBD1 (5 bases). Trimming pared 4 bases from V and 7 bases from J, leaving 16 bases between. The length of the CDR3 is 14 residues. Germline-derived CDR1 and CDR2 are WNHNN and SYGVQD (reference sequence). The CDR3 spells CASSGTNAVGEAFF. For the CDR3, the DNA is TGCGCCAGCAGTGGGACAAACGCGGTGGGTGAAGCTTTCTTT.

The chain links TRBV12-5 to TRBJ2-1; no definite D call. The V end lost 0 bases, the J end lost 12 bases, and 9 bases lay between the germline ends. Germline V gene lookup returns CDR1 LGHNT and CDR2 FRNRAP. The CDR3 has 12 amino acids. The CDR3 nucleotides are TGTGCTAGTGGTTTGGTACGAGAGAGGCAGTTCTTC. It translates to CASGLVRERQFF.

The gene calls are TRBV10-3 and TRBJ2-3; 8 nucleotides line up with TRBD1. The germline V gene encodes CDR1 ENHRY and CDR2 SYGVKD. The ends lost 10 bases at V and 0 bases at J; junction bases unmatched: 9. The CDR3 is 15 amino acids. As DNA, the CDR3 is TGTGCCACTTCCTCGGGACAGGCGAGCACAGATACGCAGTATTTT. This translates into CATSSGQASTDTQYF.

The chain has TRBV6-5 and TRBJ1-1; D possibly corresponds to TRBD1 (6 bases). The CDR3 extends over 15 amino acids. Trimming cost V 5 bases and J 4 bases, with 17 bases left between them. CDR1 and CDR2 from the germline V gene are MNHEY and SVGAGI. Here the CDR3 DNA reads TGTGCCAGCAGTCTTCCGGGACACAGCCTCACTGAAGCTTTCTTT. It encodes CASSLPGHSLTEAFF.

V usage is TRBV28 and J usage is TRBJ2-7; TRBD1 matches 10 bases. Germline CDR1 and CDR2: MDHEN and SYDVKM. CDR3 length: 14 amino acids. With V trimmed by 9 bases and J by 9 bases, 14 bases remained unmatched. The CDR3 sequence is CASTGQGIVGGQYF. The CDR3 bases are TGTGCCAGTACGGGACAGGGGATTGTCGGAGGGCAGTACTTC.

The CDR3 is CASSATTDFQETQYF. CDR3 DNA: TGTGCCAGCAGCGCAACGACAGACTTCCAAGAGACCCAGTACTTC. This chain connects TRBV9 to TRBJ2-5, with D perhaps TRBD1 (5 bases). The CDR3 is 15 amino acids. CDR1 SGDLS and CDR2 YYNGEE come from the germline V gene. Trimming removed 3 bases at V and 1 base at J, with 13 bases between.

The chain uses TRBV28 and TRBJ2-3, with TRBD1 as a possible D gene (5 bases). The germline gives CDR1 MDHEN, CDR2 SYDVKM. Trimming pared 2 bases from V and 4 bases from J, leaving 10 bases between. This CDR3 has 14 residues. CDR3 sequence: CASSLGAGPDTQYF. CDR3 nucleotides: TGTGCCAGCAGTTTAGGGGCCGGGCCAGATACGCAGTATTTT.

This clone has only one observation. This chain joins TRBV7-2 and TRBJ2-5, with TRBD1 matching 7 bases. This CDR3 has 16 residues. The V gene end was trimmed by 5 bases and the J gene end by 1 base; junction bases not matched to a gene: 10. Germline assignment: CDR1 SGHTA and CDR2 FQGNSA. The CDR3 loop reads CASSGFPGQIQETQYF. The CDR3 DNA sequence: TGTGCCAGCAGCGGGTTTCCGGGACAGATCCAAGAGACCCAGTACTTC.

This clone was picked up one time. The V call is TRBV29-1, the J call TRBJ2-1; 11 positions agree with TRBD2. Germline assignment: CDR1 SQVTM and CDR2 ANQGSEA. V trimming: 3 bases; J trimming: 0 bases; junction bases outside the gene matches: 16. This CDR3 comprises 20 residues. As DNA, the CDR3 is TGCAGCGTTGATGATAAGGTGGCTAGCGGGAGGCGGAGCTCCTACAATGAGCAGTTCTTC. Translated, it gives CSVDDKVASGRRSSYNEQFF.

The gene calls are TRBV6-6 and TRBJ1-2; 8 bases agree with TRBD1. Looked up from germline, CDR1 is MNHNY and CDR2 is SVGAGI (reference sequence). This CDR3 is built from 14 residues. The V segment lost 6 bases and the J segment 3 bases; nucleotides outside the gene matches: 6. This CDR3 is CASRRGTGDYGYTF. The CDR3 region has the DNA TGTGCCAGCAGGAGGGGGACAGGCGACTATGGCTACACCTTC.

The chain uses TRBV28 and TRBJ2-1, with TRBD1 identical over 7 bases. V was clipped by 6 bases and J by 5 bases; unmatched bases: 13. The CDR3 has 16 amino acids. CDR1 is MDHEN and CDR2 is SYDVKM in the germline V gene. Written as DNA, the CDR3 is TGTGCCAGCAGCTTTTGGGGGACAGAAGATCACAATGAGCAGTTCTTC. Translated, it gives CASSFWGTEDHNEQFF.

This clone was picked up one time. The CDR3 region is CATRERGVETQYF. In nucleotides, the CDR3 is TGTGCCACCAGAGAGCGGGGAGTGGAGACCCAGTACTTC. This chain connects TRBV15 to TRBJ2-5; 7 nucleotides align to TRBD2. The trim removed 6 bases at V and 5 bases at J, leaving 6 bases unmatched. The CDR3 runs 13 residues. Germline V gene data show CDR1 as LNHNV and CDR2 as YYDKDF (reference sequence).

CDR3 nucleotides: TGTGCCAGCAGCTTATCCCGACTAGCATCCACCGGGGAGCTGTTTTTT. Translated: CASSLSRLASTGELFF. The rearrangement uses TRBV7-8 and TRBJ2-2, with TRBD2 matching 7 bases. The length of the CDR3 is 16 residues. CDR1 SGHVS and CDR2 FQNEAQ come from the germline V gene. Trimming took 2 bases from V and 4 from J; bases not matched to a gene: 7.